This T cell receptor (beta chain) was sequenced during a study of a mutant IDH1 vaccine in newly diagnosed glioma. For the study at large: Treated patients had a mean age of about 37 years and a sex split that was around 62% male and about 40% female.

The data were produced by immunoSEQ multiplex PCR, yet TCRdb's version contains in-frame clones alone and is incomplete. This table holds 85,000 to 100,000 clones, roughly 75% found once. Time point denoted: baseline, week 1 (first vaccination visit). The sample's treatment: pre-vaccination baseline after standard-of-care therapy. Each donor presented with a new WHO grade 3 or 4 astrocytoma that tested IDH1-mutant and showed ATRX loss. The CDR3 runs 14 residues. Per the germline V gene, CDR1 is MDHEN and CDR2 is SYDVKM. Trimming took 4 bases from V and 2 from J, leaving 10 bases between them. The source was PBMCs, collected from a glioma patient treated with radiotherapy, temozolomide or both. The chain has TRBV28 and TRBJ2-3; no clear D gene. This sequence originates from a man in his forties with glioma. The CDR3 DNA sequence: TGTGCCAGCAGTTGGGAAAGTGACACAGATACGCAGTATTTT. This sequence encodes CASSWESDTDTQYF.